This T cell receptor (beta chain) was documented in a study of T cell responses to AZD1222 COVID-19 vaccine. Researchers grouped second doses given at about 4 or about 12 weeks into one pool. This clone showed up just a few times. Its antigen is undetermined. Study-level points and caveats: Once two AZD1222 doses were given, Spike-specific TCR breadth and depth went up. At study baseline, merely several AZD1222 recipients were seropositive.

The CDR3 has 14 amino acids. V lost 1 base and J lost 3; bases outside the gene matches: 1. CDR1 SEHNR and CDR2 FQNEAQ come from the germline V gene (reference sequence). The protocol was immunoSEQ multiplex PCR, while the TCRdb copy is restricted to in-frame clones and leaves out a portion. The sample lists more than 95,000 clones, 89% occurring once. The sample was peripheral blood, taken 28 days after the second AZD1222 dose. The receptor's source is an adult who received the AZD1222 COVID-19 vaccine. The rearrangement uses TRBV7-9 and TRBJ1-1, with 8 bases fitting TRBD1. The CDR3 nucleotides are TGTGCCAGCAGCTTAGGGGACAGGTACACTGAAGCTTTCTTT. It encodes CASSLGDRYTEAFF.